Sequencing of this TCR beta chain was carried out in a study of shared clonotypes between healthy human individuals. General observations from the study: Rarefaction indicated that sorted-subset sequencing remained incomplete although depth was large. In this cohort, only blood was sampled, and tissue repertoires likely differ. Genetic and exposure-history diversity was limited by the small donor number.

Clones were read by immunoSEQ multiplex PCR, and TCRdb kept only the in-frame ones, dropping some. The sample lists about 680,000 clones, approximately 74% occurring once. This clone was seen once. Its specificity is unknown. The CDR3 runs to 12 residues. Germline assignment: CDR1 SGHDT and CDR2 YYEEEE. The V end was cut by 7 bases, the J end by 4 bases, with 11 bases between. The receptor was derived from a woman aged 25 to 45 in good health. The J gene is TRBJ1-1, the V gene TRBV5-6; D may be TRBD1 (5 bases). The sample comprised memory CD4+ T cells sorted from blood. Noted subset: CD45RA-negative fraction. The CDR3 nucleotides are TGTGCCAGCGGCCGGGGGGGCACTGAAGCTTTCTTT. Amino acids: CASGRGGTEAFF.